Presented here are 15 T cell receptor beta chains from one specimen sequenced in a study of PD-1 blockade in classical Hodgkin lymphoma. The repertoire was sequenced with immunoSEQ multiplex PCR; TCRdb's copy has only in-frame clones and lacks some. The sample includes 60,000 to 75,000 clones, over 85% of them seen just once. Brentuximab vedotin exposure varied among the patients, all of whom had relapsed after autologous stem cell transplantation. Sequenced material: peripheral blood mononuclear cells (PBMCs), taken at baseline. The receptors originated from a human donor with classical Hodgkin lymphoma.

The genes are TRBV19 and TRBJ1-5; no firm D call. The V gene's germline CDR1 is LNHDA and CDR2 SQIVND (reference sequence). The CDR3 runs 13 residues. Trimming pared 3 bases from V and 3 bases from J, leaving 6 bases between. The CDR3 coding sequence is TGTGCCAGTAGTATGGGGTCCAATCAGCCCCAGCATTTT. Amino acid sequence: CASSMGSNQPQHF.

The V and J genes are TRBV7-8 and TRBJ2-5; 7 bases fit TRBD1. The CDR3 contains 13 residues. J lost 6 bases, V lost 5 bases, and 6 bases had no gene match. The germline gives CDR1 SGHVS, CDR2 FQNEAQ. CDR3 sequence (DNA): TGTGCCAGCAGCAGACAGGGTGTCAAGACCCAGTACTTC. This gives the protein CASSRQGVKTQYF. The full variable domain, with the rest looked up from reference TRBV7-8 and TRBJ2-5, is GAGVSQSPRYKVAKRGQDVALRCDPISGHVSLFWYQQALGQGPEFLTYFQNEAQLDKSGLPSDRFFAERPEGSVSTLKIQRTQQEDSAVYLCASSRQGVKTQYFGPGTRLLVL.

This clone was observed a single time. The rearrangement uses TRBV15 and TRBJ2-5; the match to TRBD2 covers 10 bases. The CDR3 is 15 amino acids. Germline V CDR1 and CDR2: LNHNV, YYDKDF (reference sequence). Trimming at V came to 2 bases and at J to 3 bases, leaving 3 bases not matched to a gene. This CDR3 reads CATSRQAGGKETQYF. CDR3 in DNA: TGTGCCACCAGCAGACAAGCGGGGGGGAAAGAGACCCAGTACTTC.

This rearrangement joins TRBV27 to TRBJ2-7, with D possibly matching TRBD2 (6 bases). CDR1 and CDR2 from the germline V gene are MNHEY and SMNVEV (reference sequence). Trimming removed 8 bases from V and 4 bases from J, with 15 bases in between. This CDR3 spans 13 amino acids. The CDR3, as DNA: TGTGCCAGCCGACCGGGACTCCCGTACGAGCAGTACTTC. This sequence encodes CASRPGLPYEQYF.

The chain recombines TRBV7-9 with TRBJ2-5, with 9 nucleotides matching TRBD2. CDR1 is SEHNR and CDR2 is FQNEAQ in the germline V gene (reference sequence). The CDR3 spans 17 residues. Losses at the gene ends were 2 bases for V and 4 bases for J; bases not matched to a gene: 11. The CDR3 protein is CASSLFPGSGSRETQYF. Here the CDR3 DNA reads TGTGCCAGCAGCTTATTTCCCGGTAGCGGGAGTCGAGAGACCCAGTACTTC.

The V gene is TRBV7-9, the J gene TRBJ2-5, with 7 bases fitting TRBD1. This CDR3 comprises 15 residues. Trimming cost V 5 bases and J 4 bases; bases outside gene matches: 10. Germline V gene sequence: CDR1 SEHNR, CDR2 FQNEAQ (reference sequence). This CDR3 reads CASSHKYRGRETQYF. CDR3 coding DNA: TGTGCCAGCAGCCACAAGTACAGGGGTCGAGAGACCCAGTACTTC.

The J gene is TRBJ2-7, the V gene TRBV7-8; possibly TRBD1 for D (7 bases). The CDR3 is 16 residues long. The germline CDR1 and CDR2 sequences are SGHVS and FQNEAQ. Trimming left V 1 base short and J 3 bases short, with 16 bases between. The CDR3 coding sequence is TGTGCCAGCAGCTTAGGGAAAGCAGGGGGACTCTACGAGCAGTACTTC. Its translation: CASSLGKAGGLYEQYF.

This sequence joins TRBV19 and TRBJ2-5; the match to TRBD2 covers 15 bases. Trimming took 1 base from V and 5 from J; bases not matched to a gene: 17. CDR1 LNHDA and CDR2 SQIVND come from the germline V gene (reference sequence). The CDR3 covers 21 residues. The CDR3 DNA reads TGTGCCAGTAGTATAGTCGCCGGGACTAGCGGGAGGAGAGGGACTCGGGAGACCCAGTACTTC. Translation: CASSIVAGTSGRRGTRETQYF.

The chain is built from TRBV4-1 and TRBJ1-1; D is undetermined. Germline V CDR1 and CDR2: MGHRA, YSYEKL. The CDR3 extends over 12 amino acids. Trimming left V 2 bases short and J 5 bases short, with 6 bases between. The CDR3 loop reads CASSQTDTEAFF. The CDR3 DNA follows: TGCGCCAGCAGCCAAACGGATACTGAAGCTTTCTTT.

The CDR3 sequence: CASSFQSGGTPYNEQFF. The CDR3 DNA reads as TGTGCCAGCAGTTTCCAGAGCGGGGGGACTCCCTACAATGAGCAGTTCTTC. The gene calls are TRBV28 and TRBJ2-1; 9 bases line up with TRBD2. The germline V gene encodes CDR1 MDHEN and CDR2 SYDVKM. J gave up 2 bases and V 3 bases, and 8 bases lay outside the gene matches. This CDR3 comprises 17 residues.

This chain joins TRBV5-6 and TRBJ1-1; perhaps TRBD1 as D (5 bases). The CDR3 loop spans 14 amino acids. V lost 0 bases and J 1 base, leaving 7 bases between the germline ends. Germline V gene data show CDR1 as SGHDT and CDR2 as YYEEEE. The CDR3 protein is CASSLAGGNTEAFF. The CDR3 DNA is TGTGCCAGCAGCTTGGCGGGGGGGAACACTGAAGCTTTCTTT.

V and J are TRBV18 and TRBJ1-1; D call uncertain. Trimming removed 3 bases at V and 1 base at J, with 9 bases between. Germline V lookup: CDR1 KGHSH, CDR2 LQKENI. This CDR3 has 14 residues. CDR3 coding DNA: TGTGCCAGCTCACCCGCGGAGAGGAACACTGAAGCTTTCTTT. The encoded protein is CASSPAERNTEAFF.

The chain carries TRBV5-1 and TRBJ2-3; a possible D gene is TRBD2 (5 bases). Looked up from germline, CDR1 is SGHRS and CDR2 is YFSETQ. CDR3 length equals 15 residues. Trimming cost V 2 bases and J 2 bases, with 12 bases left between them. CDR3 region: CASSFRGRNTDTQYF. CDR3 coding DNA: TGCGCCAGCAGCTTTCGAGGGAGAAACACAGATACGCAGTATTTT. The variable domain in full, completed from reference TRBV5-1 and TRBJ2-3, reads KAGVTQTPRYLIKTRGQQVTLSCSPISGHRSVSWYQQTPGQGLQFLFEYFSETQRNKGNFPGRFSGRQFSNSRSEMNVSTLELGDSALYLCASSFRGRNTDTQYFGPGTRLTVL.

Regarding this clone: Other DNA sequences of this sample code for an identical CDR3. The genes are TRBV7-9 and TRBJ2-3, with D unclear. Germline V gene data show CDR1 as SEHNR and CDR2 as FQNEAQ (reference sequence). CDR3 length: 12 amino acids. The V end was cut by 8 bases, the J end by 1 base, with 7 bases between. The chain's CDR3 is CASSIGTDTQYF. In DNA form, the CDR3 reads TGTGCCAGCTCGATAGGCACAGATACGCAGTATTTT.

The chain links TRBV28 to TRBJ2-7; 10 bases map to TRBD2. Germline CDR1 reads MDHEN; CDR2 reads SYDVKM. V dropped 5 bases and J dropped 4; count of bases not matched to a gene: 8. This CDR3 has 15 residues. The CDR3 DNA is TGTGCCAGCAGTCCTCTAGCGGGAGTCAGGTACGAGCAGTACTTC. Its translation: CASSPLAGVRYEQYF.